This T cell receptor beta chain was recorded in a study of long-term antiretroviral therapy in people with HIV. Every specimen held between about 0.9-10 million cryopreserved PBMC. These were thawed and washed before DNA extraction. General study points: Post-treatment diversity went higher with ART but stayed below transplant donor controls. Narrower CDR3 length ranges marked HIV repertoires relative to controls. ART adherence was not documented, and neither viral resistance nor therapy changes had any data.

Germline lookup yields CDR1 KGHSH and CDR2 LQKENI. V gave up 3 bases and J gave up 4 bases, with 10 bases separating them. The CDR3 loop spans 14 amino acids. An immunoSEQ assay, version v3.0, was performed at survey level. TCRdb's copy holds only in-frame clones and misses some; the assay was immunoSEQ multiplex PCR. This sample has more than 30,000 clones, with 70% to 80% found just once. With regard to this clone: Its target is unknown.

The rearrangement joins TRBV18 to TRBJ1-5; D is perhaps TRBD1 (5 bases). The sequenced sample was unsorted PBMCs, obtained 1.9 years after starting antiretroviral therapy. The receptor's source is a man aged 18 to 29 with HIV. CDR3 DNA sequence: TGTGCCAGCTCACCGGGGGAAGGGAATCAGCCCCAGCATTTT. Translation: CASSPGEGNQPQHF.